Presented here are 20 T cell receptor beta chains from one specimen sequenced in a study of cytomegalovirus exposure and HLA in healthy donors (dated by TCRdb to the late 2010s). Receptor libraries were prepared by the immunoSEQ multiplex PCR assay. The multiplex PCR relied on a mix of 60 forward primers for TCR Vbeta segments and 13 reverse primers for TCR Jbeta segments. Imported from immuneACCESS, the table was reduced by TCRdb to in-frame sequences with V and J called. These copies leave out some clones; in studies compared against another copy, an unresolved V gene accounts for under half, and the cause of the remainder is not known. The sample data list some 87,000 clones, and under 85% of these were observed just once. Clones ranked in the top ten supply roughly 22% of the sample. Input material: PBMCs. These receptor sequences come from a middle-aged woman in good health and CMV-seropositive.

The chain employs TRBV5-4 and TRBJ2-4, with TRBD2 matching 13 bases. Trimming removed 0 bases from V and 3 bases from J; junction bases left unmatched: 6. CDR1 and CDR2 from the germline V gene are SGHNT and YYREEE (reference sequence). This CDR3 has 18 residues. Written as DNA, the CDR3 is TGTGCCAGCAGCTTGGGACTAGCGGGAGGCGATGTCAAAAACATTCAGTACTTC. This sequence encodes CASSLGLAGGDVKNIQYF. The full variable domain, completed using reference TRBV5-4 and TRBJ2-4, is ETGVTQSPTHLIKTRGQQVTLRCSSQSGHNTVSWYQQALGQGPQFIFQYYREEENGRGNFPPRFSGLQFPNYSSELNVNALELDDSALYLCASSLGLAGGDVKNIQYFGAGTRLSVL.

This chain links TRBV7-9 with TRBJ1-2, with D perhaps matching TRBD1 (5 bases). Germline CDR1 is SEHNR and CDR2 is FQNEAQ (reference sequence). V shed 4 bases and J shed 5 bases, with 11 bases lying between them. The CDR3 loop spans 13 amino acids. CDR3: CASSSSDRYGYTF. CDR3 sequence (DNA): TGTGCCAGCAGCTCATCAGACAGATATGGCTACACCTTC.

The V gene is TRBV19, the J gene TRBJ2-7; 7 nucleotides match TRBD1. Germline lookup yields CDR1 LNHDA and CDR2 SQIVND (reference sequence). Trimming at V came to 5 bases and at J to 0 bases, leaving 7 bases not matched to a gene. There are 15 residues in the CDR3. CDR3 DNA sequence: TGTGCCAGTAGTCCCTTCGGGACAGTCTCCTACGAGCAGTACTTC. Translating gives CASSPFGTVSYEQYF.

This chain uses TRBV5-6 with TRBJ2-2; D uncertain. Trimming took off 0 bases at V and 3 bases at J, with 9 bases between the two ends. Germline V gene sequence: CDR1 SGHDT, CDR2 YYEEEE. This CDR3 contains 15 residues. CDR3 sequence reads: CASSLVQIYTGELFF. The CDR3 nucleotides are TGTGCCAGCAGCTTGGTACAGATATACACCGGGGAGCTGTTTTTT.

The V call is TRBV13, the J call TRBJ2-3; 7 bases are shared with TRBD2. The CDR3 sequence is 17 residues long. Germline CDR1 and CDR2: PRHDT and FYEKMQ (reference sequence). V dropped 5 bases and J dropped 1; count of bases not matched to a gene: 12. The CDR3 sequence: CASSPLPSGQGTDTQYF. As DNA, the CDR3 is TGTGCCAGCAGCCCCCTCCCTAGCGGACAAGGCACAGATACGCAGTATTTT.

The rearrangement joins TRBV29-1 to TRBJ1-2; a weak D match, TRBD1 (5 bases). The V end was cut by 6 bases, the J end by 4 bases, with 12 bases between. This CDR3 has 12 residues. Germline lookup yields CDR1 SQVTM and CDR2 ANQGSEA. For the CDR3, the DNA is TGCAGCGTGGACGGGACTAGCTATGGCTACACCTTC. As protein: CSVDGTSYGYTF.

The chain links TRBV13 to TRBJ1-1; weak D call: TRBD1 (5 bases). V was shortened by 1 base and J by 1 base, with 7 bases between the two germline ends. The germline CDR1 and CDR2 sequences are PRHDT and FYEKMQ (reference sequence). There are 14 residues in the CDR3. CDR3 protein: CASSLDRWNTEAFF. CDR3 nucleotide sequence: TGTGCCAGCAGCTTAGACAGGTGGAACACTGAAGCTTTCTTT.

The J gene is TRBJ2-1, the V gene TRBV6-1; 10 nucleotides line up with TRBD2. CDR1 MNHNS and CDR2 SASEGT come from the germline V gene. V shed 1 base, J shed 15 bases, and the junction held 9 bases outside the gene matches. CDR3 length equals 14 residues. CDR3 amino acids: CASSEVAGGPFPFF. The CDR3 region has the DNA TGTGCCAGCAGTGAAGTAGCGGGGGGCCCTTTTCCGTTCTTC.

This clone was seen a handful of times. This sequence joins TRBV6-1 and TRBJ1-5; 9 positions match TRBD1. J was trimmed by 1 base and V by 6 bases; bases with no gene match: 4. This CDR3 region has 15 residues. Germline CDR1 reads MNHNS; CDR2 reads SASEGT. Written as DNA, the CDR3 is TGTGCCAGCAGATTACAGGGGGCGAGCAATCAGCCCCAGCATTTT. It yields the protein CASRLQGASNQPQHF.

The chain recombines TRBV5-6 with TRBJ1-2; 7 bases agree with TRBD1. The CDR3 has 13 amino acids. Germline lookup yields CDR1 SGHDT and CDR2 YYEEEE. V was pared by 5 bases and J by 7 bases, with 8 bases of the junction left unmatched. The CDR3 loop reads CASSTGTDSGYTF. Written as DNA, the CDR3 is TGTGCCAGCAGTACCGGGACAGATAGTGGCTACACCTTC. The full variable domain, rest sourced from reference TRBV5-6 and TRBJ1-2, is DAGVTQSPTHLIKTRGQQVTLRCSPKSGHDTVSWYQQALGQGPQFIFQYYEEEERQRGNFPDRFSGHQFPNYSSELNVNALLLGDSALYLCASSTGTDSGYTFGSGTRLTVV.

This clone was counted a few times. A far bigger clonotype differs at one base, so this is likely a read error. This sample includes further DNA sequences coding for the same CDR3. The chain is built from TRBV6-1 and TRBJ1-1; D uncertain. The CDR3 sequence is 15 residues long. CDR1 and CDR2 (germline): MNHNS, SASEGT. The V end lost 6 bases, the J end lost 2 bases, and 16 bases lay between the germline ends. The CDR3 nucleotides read TGTGCCAGCAGCGTGTTGGACGGGAGCAACACTGAAGCTTTCTTT. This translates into CASSVLDGSNTEAFF.

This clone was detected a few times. CDR3 DNA sequence: TGTGCCAGCTCACCGGACAGGGGCGGTGTCACCGGGGAGCTGTTTTTT. Residues: CASSPDRGGVTGELFF. The chain recombines TRBV18 with TRBJ2-2, with 9 positions matching TRBD1. The CDR3 extends over 16 amino acids. Trimming took 3 bases from V and 4 from J; bases not matched to a gene: 6. The germline gives CDR1 KGHSH, CDR2 LQKENI.

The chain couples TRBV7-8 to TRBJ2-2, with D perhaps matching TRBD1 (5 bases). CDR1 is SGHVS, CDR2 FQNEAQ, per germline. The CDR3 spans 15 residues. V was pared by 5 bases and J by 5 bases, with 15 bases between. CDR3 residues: CASSRQPPGTGELFF. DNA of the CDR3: TGTGCCAGCAGCAGACAGCCCCCCGGAACCGGGGAGCTGTTTTTT.

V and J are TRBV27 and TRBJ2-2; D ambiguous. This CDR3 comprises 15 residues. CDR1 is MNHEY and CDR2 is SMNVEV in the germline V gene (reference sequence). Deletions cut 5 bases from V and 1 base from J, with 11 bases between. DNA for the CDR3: TGTGCCAGCAGTAATTTTGTGAGGAACACCGGGGAGCTGTTTTTT. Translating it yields CASSNFVRNTGELFF.

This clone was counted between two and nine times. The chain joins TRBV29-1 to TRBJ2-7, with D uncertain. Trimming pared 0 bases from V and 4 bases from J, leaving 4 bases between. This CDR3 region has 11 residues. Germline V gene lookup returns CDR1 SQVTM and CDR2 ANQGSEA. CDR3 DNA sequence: TGCAGCGTTGAAGATCGTTACGAGCAGTACTTC. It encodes CSVEDRYEQYF.

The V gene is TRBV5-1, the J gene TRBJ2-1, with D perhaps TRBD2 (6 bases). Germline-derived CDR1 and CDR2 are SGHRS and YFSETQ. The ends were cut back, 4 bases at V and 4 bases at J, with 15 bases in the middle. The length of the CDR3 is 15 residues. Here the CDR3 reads CASSREIGQYNEQFF. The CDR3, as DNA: TGCGCCAGCAGCCGGGAGATTGGGCAGTACAATGAGCAGTTCTTC.

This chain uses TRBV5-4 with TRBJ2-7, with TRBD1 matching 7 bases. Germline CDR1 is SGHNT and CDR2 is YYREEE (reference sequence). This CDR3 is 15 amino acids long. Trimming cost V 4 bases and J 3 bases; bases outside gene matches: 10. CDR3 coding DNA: TGTGCCAGCAGCCCCGGGGACAGTTTAAACTACGAGCAGTACTTC. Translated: CASSPGDSLNYEQYF.

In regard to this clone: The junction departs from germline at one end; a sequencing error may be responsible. The chain's CDR3 is CASSEQEGQVVRSF. The CDR3 nucleotides read TGTGCCAGCAGTGAGCAAGAAGGACAGGTCGTTAGGTCCTTC. This rearrangement joins TRBV6-1 to TRBJ1-2, with 7 bases identical to TRBD1. The CDR3 is 14 residues long. Germline CDR1 reads MNHNS; CDR2 reads SASEGT.

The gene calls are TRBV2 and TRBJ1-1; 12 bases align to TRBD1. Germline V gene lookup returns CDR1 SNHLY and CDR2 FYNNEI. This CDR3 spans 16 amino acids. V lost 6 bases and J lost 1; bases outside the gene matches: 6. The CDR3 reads CASRAGDRGPNTEAFF. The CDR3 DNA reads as TGTGCCAGCAGAGCCGGGGACAGGGGGCCGAACACTGAAGCTTTCTTT.

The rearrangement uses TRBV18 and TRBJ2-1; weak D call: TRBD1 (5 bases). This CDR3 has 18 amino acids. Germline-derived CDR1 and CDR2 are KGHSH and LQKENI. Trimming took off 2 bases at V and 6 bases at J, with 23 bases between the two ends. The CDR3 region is CASSPLSGFGSYGNEQFF. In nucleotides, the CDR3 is TGTGCCAGCTCACCATTGTCAGGGTTTGGGTCGTACGGCAATGAGCAGTTCTTC.